Listed below are T cell receptor beta chains from one sample, sequenced in a study of T cell responses to AZD1222 COVID-19 vaccine. Repertoires were generated with immunoSEQ multiplex PCR, while TCRdb's copy carries only in-frame clones and drops some. The table has some 80,000 clones, around 90% seen once. Sequencing used peripheral blood, obtained on day 0 of AZD1222 vaccination. The origin of the receptors is an adult in good health. The CDR3 runs from the conserved cysteine through the conserved F or W. The D gene is left open where the match is weak. Clone size appears in some rows only: once, few, many, or a class for an expanded clone.

CASSQEGDRGWGTEAFF,TGCGCCAGCAGCCAAGAAGGTGACAGGGGATGGGGCACTGAAGCTTTCTTT,.,TRBV4-1,TRBJ1-1,TRBD1
CASSLGTARPEAFF,TGCGCCAGCAGCTTGGGGACAGCAAGACCTGAAGCTTTCTTT,once,TRBV5-1,TRBJ1-1,.
CATSRAPGGLENTEAFF,TGTGCCACCAGCAGGGCCCCGGGAGGACTAGAGAACACTGAAGCTTTCTTT,.,TRBV15,TRBJ1-1,.
CASSQSDSEQFF,TGTGCCAGCAGCCAATCCGACAGTGAGCAGTTCTTC,.,TRBV7-8,TRBJ2-1,.
CASKGYSNQPQHF,TGTGCCAGCAAGGGTTATAGCAATCAGCCCCAGCATTTT,.,TRBV6-5,TRBJ1-5,.
CASSVSWGQGEEKLFF,TGTGCCAGCAGTGTATCGTGGGGACAGGGAGAAGAAAAACTGTTTTTT,.,TRBV2,TRBJ1-4,TRBD1
CASTNPGSSYNSPLHF,TGTGCCAGCACGAACCCAGGGAGCTCCTATAATTCACCCCTCCACTTT,.,TRBV19,TRBJ1-6,.
CASSRQGDRSPLHF,TGTGCCAGCAGCCGCCAGGGGGATAGGTCACCCCTCCACTTT,.,TRBV14,TRBJ1-6,TRBD1
CASSWGGSSGNTIYF,TGCGCCAGCAGCTGGGGGGGTTCTTCTGGAAACACCATATATTTT,.,TRBV5-1,TRBJ1-3,.
CASTRLNTEAFF,TGTGCCAGCACTCGTTTGAACACTGAAGCTTTCTTT,once,TRBV19,TRBJ1-1,.
CASSSDLVSYEQYF,TGTGCCAGCAGCTCGGACTTAGTCTCCTACGAGCAGTACTTC,.,TRBV5-4,TRBJ2-7,.
CASISGTTSTDTQYF,TGTGCCAGCATTAGTGGAACTACTAGCACAGATACGCAGTATTTT,once,TRBV6-5,TRBJ2-3,.
CASSLQGDTDTQYF,TGCGCCAGCAGTTTACAGGGGGATACAGATACGCAGTATTTT,.,TRBV4-1,TRBJ2-3,TRBD1
CATSRAQGFPTDTQYF,TGTGCCACCAGCAGGGCACAGGGTTTCCCCACAGATACGCAGTATTTT,.,TRBV15,TRBJ2-3,.
CASSHMGTVRVMNTEAFF,TGTGCCAGCTCACACATGGGGACAGTAAGGGTTATGAACACTGAAGCTTTCTTT,.,TRBV18,TRBJ1-1,TRBD1
CASSPASSGGGITDTQYF,TGCGCCAGCAGCCCGGCTTCTAGCGGGGGGGGAATCACAGATACGCAGTATTTT,.,TRBV5-1,TRBJ2-3,TRBD2
CASTMGGGLGYTF,TGTGCCAGCACCATGGGGGGGGGTCTCGGCTACACCTTC,.,TRBV27,TRBJ1-2,.
CASSLAGVSYGYTF,TGTGCCAGCAGCTTGGCCGGGGTGTCCTATGGCTACACCTTC,.,TRBV5-5,TRBJ1-2,.
CATSRDRIGNQPQHF,TGTGCCACCAGCAGAGATAGAATTGGCAATCAGCCCCAGCATTTT,.,TRBV15,TRBJ1-5,.
CASSNRLAGGYNEQFF,TGCGCCAGCAGCAACCGACTAGCGGGGGGATACAATGAGCAGTTCTTC,.,TRBV10-2,TRBJ2-1,TRBD2
CASSSATDRNQPQHF,TGTGCCAGCAGTTCCGCTACTGACAGGAATCAGCCCCAGCATTTT,.,TRBV6-5,TRBJ1-5,.
CAWNLDRAYGYTF,TGTGCCTGGAACTTAGACAGGGCCTATGGCTACACCTTC,.,TRBV30,TRBJ1-2,TRBD1
CASRSGLAGATSYEQYF,TGTGCCAGCAGATCCGGACTAGCGGGGGCTACCTCCTACGAGCAGTACTTC,.,TRBV7-8,TRBJ2-7,TRBD2
CASSLHGEGTQYF,TGCGCCAGCAGCTTGCACGGGGAGGGGACCCAGTACTTC,.,TRBV5-1,TRBJ2-5,TRBD2